Each of the 28 T cell receptor beta chains below was sequenced from the same sample in a study of blood T cell repertoires in COVID-19. Method: immunoSEQ multiplex PCR; TCRdb's copy keeps in-frame clones and lacks some. The data contain under 250,000 clones, roughly nine tenths of them singletons. Sequencing was done on a sample of peripheral blood. The receptor set was obtained from a man aged 60-69 years who had recovered from COVID-19.

The chain recombines TRBV30 with TRBJ1-6; the D gene is possibly TRBD1 (6 bases). V gave up 0 bases and J gave up 10 bases, with 10 bases separating them. The CDR3 runs 13 residues. The germline CDR1 and CDR2 sequences are GTSNPN and SVGIG (reference sequence). The CDR3 loop is CAWSVRGGSPLHF. In DNA form, the CDR3 reads TGTGCCTGGAGTGTAAGGGGGGGGTCACCCCTCCACTTT.

The V and J genes are TRBV7-4 and TRBJ1-3; 9 bases agree with TRBD1. This CDR3 has 17 amino acids. Germline values: CDR1 SGHVT, CDR2 SQSDAQ. V shed 5 bases, J shed 1 base, and the junction held 9 bases outside the gene matches. CDR3 coding DNA: TGTGCCAGCAGCCTAATCGACAGGGGGTATTCTGGAAACACCATATATTTT. It encodes CASSLIDRGYSGNTIYF.

The rearrangement joins TRBV7-8 to TRBJ1-1, with TRBD1 matching 8 bases. In germline, CDR1 is SGHVS, CDR2 FQNEAQ. V lost 1 base, J lost 5 bases, and 3 bases stayed unmatched. This CDR3 has 14 amino acids. CDR3 coding DNA: TGTGCCAGCAGCTTAGGCAGGGGGCGAACTGAAGCTTTCTTT. As protein: CASSLGRGRTEAFF.

In this sample, this clone turned up once. The J gene is TRBJ2-1, the V gene TRBV19; TRBD2 aligns across 13 bases. From germline, CDR1 is LNHDA and CDR2 SQIVND (reference sequence). Trimming removed 5 bases from V and 7 bases from J; junction bases left unmatched: 11. This CDR3 has 17 residues. CDR3 region: CASSPLLAGGLLNEQFF. Here the CDR3 DNA reads TGTGCCAGTAGTCCCTTACTAGCGGGGGGGTTATTAAATGAGCAGTTCTTC.

The rearrangement uses TRBV7-2 and TRBJ1-1; D is unclear. The CDR3 length is 13 residues. Germline V CDR1 and CDR2: SGHTA, FQGNSA. V was cut by 4 bases and J by 7 bases, with 13 bases left in between. In DNA form, the CDR3 reads TGTGCCAGCAGCTCCCTTGGGAGGTATGAAGCTTTCTTT. This translates into CASSSLGRYEAFF.

The CDR3 DNA reads TGTGCCAGCAGCCAATGGGGACTAGCGGGGGCCGGGGAGCTGTTTTTT. Translation gives CASSQWGLAGAGELFF. The chain carries TRBV3-1 (or the pseudogene TRBV3-2) and TRBJ2-2, with 14 bases lining up with TRBD2. The V gene's germline CDR1 is LGHDT and CDR2 YNNKEL (reference sequence). The CDR3 runs to 16 residues. The junction had 2 bases not matched to a gene; V was cut back by 2 bases and J by 6 bases.

The genes are TRBV4-1 and TRBJ2-3, with a tentative D call TRBD1 (6 bases). The germline CDR1 and CDR2 sequences are MGHRA and YSYEKL. CDR3 length: 15 residues. Trimming removed 4 bases at V and 3 bases at J, with 14 bases between. For the CDR3, the DNA is TGCGCCAGCAGCCGAGGAACAGGGTTAACAGATACGCAGTATTTT. Its protein product is CASSRGTGLTDTQYF.

V is TRBV9 and J is TRBJ2-5, with 8 bases lining up with TRBD1. V was clipped by 2 bases and J by 1 base; unmatched bases: 4. The CDR3 spans 15 residues. Germline lookup yields CDR1 SGDLS and CDR2 YYNGEE. The CDR3 protein is CASSVSGTGQETQYF. The CDR3 region has the DNA TGTGCCAGCAGCGTTTCCGGGACAGGCCAAGAGACCCAGTACTTC.

This chain connects TRBV28 to TRBJ1-4; D perhaps matches TRBD1 (5 bases). The length of the CDR3 is 15 residues. The ends were cut back, 1 base at V and 0 bases at J, with 6 bases in the middle. Germline V lookup: CDR1 MDHEN, CDR2 SYDVKM. CDR3 sequence (DNA): TGTGCCAGCAGTTTATCAGGGACAACTAATGAAAAACTGTTTTTT. This gives the protein CASSLSGTTNEKLFF.

This chain uses TRBV25-1 with TRBJ1-5; 8 nucleotides match TRBD1. With 3 bases clipped from V and 5 bases from J, the junction kept 6 bases outside the gene matches. CDR1 MGHDK and CDR2 SYGVNS come from the germline V gene. The CDR3 loop spans 15 amino acids. The CDR3 nucleotides read TGTGCCAGCAGTGATGGACAGGGAGTGGATCAGCCCCAGCATTTT. It codes for CASSDGQGVDQPQHF.

V and J are TRBV5-4 and TRBJ1-1; 12 nucleotides line up with TRBD1. Germline loops: CDR1 SGHNT, CDR2 YYREEE (reference sequence). The CDR3 is 16 residues long. With 4 bases clipped from V and 4 bases from J, the junction kept 8 bases outside the gene matches. The CDR3: CASSQRDRGRLTEAFF. In DNA, the CDR3 is TGTGCCAGCAGCCAAAGGGACAGGGGGCGACTCACTGAAGCTTTCTTT.

The V and J genes are TRBV5-6 and TRBJ2-5, with 11 bases matching TRBD2. Looked up from germline, CDR1 is SGHDT and CDR2 is YYEEEE. The V segment lost 1 base and the J segment 4 bases; nucleotides outside the gene matches: 9. The CDR3 has 17 residues. CDR3 sequence (DNA): TGTGCCAGCAGCTTGAGTCGACTAGCGGGAACCACAGAGACCCAGTACTTC. It translates to CASSLSRLAGTTETQYF.

V usage is TRBV7-9 and J usage is TRBJ1-4, with TRBD1 identical over 8 bases. CDR3 length: 14 amino acids. After removal of 5 bases from V and 8 bases from J, the junction contained 7 bases not matched to a gene. Germline V gene lookup returns CDR1 SEHNR and CDR2 FQNEAQ (reference sequence). CDR3 protein: CASSLGQAGEKLFF. The CDR3 nucleotides are TGTGCCAGCAGCCTGGGACAGGCGGGCGAAAAACTGTTTTTT.

In nucleotides, the CDR3 is TGTGCCTGGAGTGCCGGGACACCACGACGAAATGAGCAGTTCTTC. Translated: CAWSAGTPRRNEQFF. The rearrangement links TRBV30 to TRBJ2-1; weak D call: TRBD1 (6 bases). The CDR3 has 15 amino acids. With 1 base removed from V and 7 bases from J, the gap between germline ends came to 17 bases. The germline gives CDR1 GTSNPN, CDR2 SVGIG (reference sequence).

This clone came up once. V and J are TRBV19 and TRBJ1-2, with TRBD1 matching over 7 bases. CDR1 and CDR2 (germline): LNHDA, SQIVND (reference sequence). The V and J ends lost 6 bases and 6 bases, in that order; junction bases with no gene match: 10. The CDR3 has 14 amino acids. The CDR3 DNA sequence: TGTGCCAGTAGCTACCGGGACAGAAGAGATGGCTACACCTTC. Its translation: CASSYRDRRDGYTF.

The chain is built from TRBV6-5 and TRBJ1-2; D call uncertain. CDR3 size: 13 residues. V gave up 6 bases and J gave up 5 bases, with 13 bases separating them. CDR1 and CDR2 from the germline V gene are MNHEY and SVGAGI. The CDR3 here is CASSDRRGYGYTF. The CDR3 DNA is TGTGCCAGCAGCGACCGACGCGGGTATGGCTACACCTTC.

The rearrangement joins TRBV19 to TRBJ1-1, with 8 positions matching TRBD1. Looked up from germline, CDR1 is LNHDA and CDR2 is SQIVND (reference sequence). V lost 5 bases, J lost 3 bases, and 8 bases stayed unmatched. This CDR3 contains 15 residues. CDR3 in amino acids: CASSPHQGAYTEAFF. CDR3 nucleotides: TGTGCCAGTAGTCCCCATCAGGGGGCATACACTGAAGCTTTCTTT.

The rearrangement uses TRBV7-3 and TRBJ1-2; the D gene is possibly TRBD1 (5 bases). Trimming removed 5 bases at V and 0 bases at J, with 13 bases between. The CDR3 contains 15 residues. Germline values: CDR1 SGHTA, CDR2 FQGTGA. CDR3 DNA sequence: TGTGCCAGCAGCCCCGACAGAAACTCTAACTATGGCTACACCTTC. This encodes CASSPDRNSNYGYTF.

The chain carries TRBV4-1 and TRBJ1-3; no clear D gene. The V and J ends lost 5 bases and 0 bases respectively, with 8 bases between them. The V gene's germline CDR1 is MGHRA and CDR2 YSYEKL. This CDR3 has 14 amino acids. The CDR3 spells CASSGRDSGNTIYF. The CDR3 DNA sequence: TGCGCCAGCAGCGGGCGGGACTCTGGAAACACCATATATTTT.

This chain joins TRBV18 and TRBJ1-3; D is unresolved. Trimming pared 5 bases from V and 0 bases from J, leaving 5 bases between. This CDR3 region has 13 residues. Germline loops: CDR1 KGHSH, CDR2 LQKENI. CDR3 DNA: TGTGCCAGCTCAGACAACTCTGGAAACACCATATATTTT. Translated, it gives CASSDNSGNTIYF.

This clone came up a few times. Other DNA sequences in this sample translate to the same CDR3. This chain joins TRBV7-3 and TRBJ1-1; a possible D gene is TRBD1 (5 bases). The CDR3 is made up of 13 amino acids. V shed 2 bases and J shed 1 base, with 5 bases lying between them. Germline CDR1 and CDR2: SGHTA and FQGTGA. CDR3 residues: CASSLDRNTEAFF. CDR3 DNA: TGTGCCAGCAGCTTAGACAGGAACACTGAAGCTTTCTTT.

A remark on this clone: The junction differs from germline at one of its ends, possibly a read error. The chain carries TRBV10-3 and TRBJ1-1; tentatively, D is TRBD1 (5 bases). Looked up from germline, CDR1 is ENHRY and CDR2 is SYGVKD. The CDR3 spans 15 residues. DNA of the CDR3: TGTGCCATCAGTGAAGCGGGACGTTGGAACGCTGAAGCTTTCTTT. Translation gives CAISEAGRWNAEAFF.

This rearrangement joins TRBV5-1 to TRBJ2-1; TRBD2 matches 10 bases. Germline lookup yields CDR1 SGHRS and CDR2 YFSETQ. With V trimmed by 2 bases and J by 4 bases, 3 bases remained unmatched. The CDR3 covers 15 residues. This chain's CDR3 is CASSFTSGVYNEQFF. As DNA, the CDR3 is TGCGCCAGCAGCTTCACTAGCGGGGTATACAATGAGCAGTTCTTC. The entire variable domain, with the rest obtained from reference TRBV5-1 and TRBJ2-1, is as follows: KAGVTQTPRYLIKTRGQQVTLSCSPISGHRSVSWYQQTPGQGLQFLFEYFSETQRNKGNFPGRFSGRQFSNSRSEMNVSTLELGDSALYLCASSFTSGVYNEQFFGPGTRLTVL.

This sequence joins TRBV5-1 and TRBJ2-3; TRBD2 aligns across 10 bases. J was trimmed by 1 base and V by 4 bases; bases with no gene match: 15. Germline CDR1 SGHRS, CDR2 YFSETQ. This CDR3 is 19 amino acids long. This chain's CDR3 is CASSAAGGRNRGGTDTQYF. CDR3 in DNA: TGCGCCAGCAGCGCAGCGGGGGGGAGAAACAGGGGTGGCACAGATACGCAGTATTTT.

The gene calls are TRBV12-5 and TRBJ1-5; D may be TRBD1 (5 bases). The CDR3 loop spans 16 amino acids. Germline CDR1 is LGHNT and CDR2 is FRNRAP. Between the trimmed V and J ends, which lost 3 bases and 7 bases, there was a span of 19 bases. For the CDR3, the DNA is TGTGCTAGTGGTTTCTTATCGGTCCAGGGTGGCCAGCCCCAGCATTTT. Protein: CASGFLSVQGGQPQHF.

This chain connects TRBV10-3 to TRBJ2-3; TRBD1 matches at 10 bases. The CDR3 is 16 residues long. The V gene's germline CDR1 is ENHRY and CDR2 SYGVKD. Losses at the gene ends were 5 bases for V and 3 bases for J; bases not matched to a gene: 8. This CDR3 reads CAISSGQGGGTDTQYF. CDR3 sequence (DNA): TGTGCCATCAGTTCAGGACAGGGGGGCGGAACAGATACGCAGTATTTT.

The V gene is TRBV5-5, the J gene TRBJ1-4, with a possible D match to TRBD1 (6 bases). The CDR3 runs 14 residues. The germline V and J ends were trimmed by 2 bases and 5 bases, with 10 bases remaining between them. Germline CDR1 and CDR2: SGHKS and YYEKEE (reference sequence). CDR3 coding DNA: TGTGCCAGCAGCTTACAGGGCCCGAATGAAAAACTGTTTTTT. It yields the protein CASSLQGPNEKLFF.

Concerning this clone itself: The same CDR3 also results from other DNA sequences found in this sample. In nucleotides, the CDR3 is TGTGCCAGCAGTCCATACAATGAGCAGTTCTTC. Translating gives CASSPYNEQFF. This chain links TRBV7-2 with TRBJ2-1; D gene unclear. Germline CDR1 and CDR2: SGHTA and FQGNSA. Trimming took off 6 bases at V and 4 bases at J, with 4 bases between the two ends. The CDR3 totals 11 residues.